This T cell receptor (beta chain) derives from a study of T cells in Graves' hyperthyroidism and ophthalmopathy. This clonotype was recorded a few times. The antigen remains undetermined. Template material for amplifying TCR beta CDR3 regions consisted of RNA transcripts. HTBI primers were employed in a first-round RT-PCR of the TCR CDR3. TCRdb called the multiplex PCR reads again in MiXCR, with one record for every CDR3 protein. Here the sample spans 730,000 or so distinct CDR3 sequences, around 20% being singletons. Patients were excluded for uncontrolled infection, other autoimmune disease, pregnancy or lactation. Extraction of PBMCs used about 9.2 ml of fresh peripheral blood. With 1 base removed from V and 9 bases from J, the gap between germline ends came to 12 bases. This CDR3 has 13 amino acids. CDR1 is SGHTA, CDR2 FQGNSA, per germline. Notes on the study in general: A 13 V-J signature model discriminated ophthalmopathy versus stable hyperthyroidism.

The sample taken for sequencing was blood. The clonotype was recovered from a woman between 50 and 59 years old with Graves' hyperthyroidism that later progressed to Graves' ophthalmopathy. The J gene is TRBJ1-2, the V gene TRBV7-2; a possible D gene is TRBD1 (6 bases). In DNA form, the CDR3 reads TGTGCCAGCAGCTTAGTGGCAGGGGAACGCTACACCTTC. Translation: CASSLVAGERYTF.